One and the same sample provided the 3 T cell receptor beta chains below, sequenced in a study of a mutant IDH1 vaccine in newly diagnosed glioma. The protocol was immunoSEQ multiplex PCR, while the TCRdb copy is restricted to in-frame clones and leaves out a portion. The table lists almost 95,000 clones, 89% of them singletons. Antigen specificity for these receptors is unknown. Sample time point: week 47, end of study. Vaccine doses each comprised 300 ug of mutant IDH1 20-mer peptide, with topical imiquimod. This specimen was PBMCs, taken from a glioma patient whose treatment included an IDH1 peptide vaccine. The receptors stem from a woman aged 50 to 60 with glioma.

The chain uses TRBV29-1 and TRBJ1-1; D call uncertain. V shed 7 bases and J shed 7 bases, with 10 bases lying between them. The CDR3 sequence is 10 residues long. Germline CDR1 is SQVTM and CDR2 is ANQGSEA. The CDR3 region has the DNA TGCAGCGGCGGGGTGGATGAAGCTTTCTTT. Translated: CSGGVDEAFF.

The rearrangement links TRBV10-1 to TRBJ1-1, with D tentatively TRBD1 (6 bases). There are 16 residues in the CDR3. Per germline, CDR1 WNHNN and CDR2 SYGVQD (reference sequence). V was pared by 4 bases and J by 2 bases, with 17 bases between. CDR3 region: CASSGQTGGENTEAFF. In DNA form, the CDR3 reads TGCGCCAGCAGTGGGCAGACAGGAGGGGAAAACACTGAAGCTTTCTTT.

The CDR3 DNA sequence: TGTGCCAGTAGTGGACTAGCGGGCTCCTACGAGCAGTACTTC. Translation gives CASSGLAGSYEQYF. This chain links TRBV19 with TRBJ2-7, with 11 bases aligning to TRBD2. J was trimmed by 0 bases and V by 5 bases; bases with no gene match: 0. Germline-derived CDR1 and CDR2 are LNHDA and SQIVND (reference sequence). CDR3 length: 14 amino acids.